This T cell receptor beta chain was retrieved from a study of blood T cell repertoires in COVID-19. Study context: From the United States, Italy and Spain came samples of acute and convalescent COVID-19.

The germline V and J ends were trimmed by 2 bases and 2 bases, with 12 bases remaining between them. Germline V CDR1 and CDR2: MNHNS, SASEGT. The CDR3 is made up of 15 amino acids. This table comes from immunoSEQ multiplex PCR, and its TCRdb copy is limited to in-frame clones, with some not included. This table holds 200,000 to 250,000 clones, about 90% found once. The receptor was derived from a woman between 50 and 59 years old in a cohort exposed to, infected with or recovered from COVID-19 (not recorded which). V usage is TRBV6-1 and J usage is TRBJ2-5; D perhaps matches TRBD1 (6 bases). Sequencing used PBMCs or T cells enriched from blood (not recorded which). CDR3 nucleotide sequence: TGTGCCAGCAGTGAATTAACAGGGTCGCAAGAGACCCAGTACTTC. It specifies CASSELTGSQETQYF.